These T cell receptor beta chains were read from a single sample in a study of shared clonotypes between healthy human individuals. Data came from immunoSEQ multiplex PCR; TCRdb stores just in-frame clones and leaves some out. The data contain more than 2 million clones, approximately 96% of them singletons. The source material was naive CD4+ T cells sorted from blood. Source of these receptors: a man aged 18 to 30 in good health. CDR3s include the opening cysteine and the closing phenylalanine or tryptophan. Fields, in order: clone size, D gene, J gene, V gene, CDR3 DNA, CDR3 protein. A D gene is named only where the DNA matches it firmly. Rows give clone size only sometimes, using once, few, many, or a class for an expanded clone.

clone size: -
D gene: TRBD1
J gene: TRBJ2-7
V gene: TRBV6-4
CDR3 DNA: TGTGCCAGCAGTGGGAGGACAGGAAACTACGAGCAGTACTTC
CDR3 protein: CASSGRTGNYEQYF

clone size: -
D gene: TRBD1
J gene: TRBJ2-7
V gene: TRBV5-4
CDR3 DNA: TGTGCCAGCAGCTTTAGACAGGGGGCAGACTACGAGCAGTACTTC
CDR3 protein: CASSFRQGADYEQYF

clone size: few
D gene: TRBD1
J gene: TRBJ2-7
V gene: TRBV6-5
CDR3 DNA: TGTGCCAGCAGTTACTCCGGGACAGGGGTCTACGAGCAGTACTTC
CDR3 protein: CASSYSGTGVYEQYF

clone size: -
D gene: -
J gene: TRBJ2-7
V gene: TRBV6-1
CDR3 DNA: TGTGCCAGCAGTGACAGGGTGTTGGAGCAGTACTTC
CDR3 protein: CASSDRVLEQYF

clone size: -
D gene: TRBD2
J gene: TRBJ2-1
V gene: TRBV9
CDR3 DNA: TGTGCCAGCAGCGTAAGCACGAGACTAGCGGGCCATACAACAGCCTACAATGAGCAGTTCTTC
CDR3 protein: CASSVSTRLAGHTTAYNEQFF

clone size: -
D gene: -
J gene: TRBJ2-2
V gene: TRBV28
CDR3 DNA: TGTGCCGGGGGAGCGGCCAGGGCCACCGGGGAGCTGTTTTTT
CDR3 protein: CAGGAARATGELFF

clone size: -
D gene: -
J gene: TRBJ2-3
V gene: TRBV5-1
CDR3 DNA: TGCGCCAGCAGCTTGGAGGGAGGAGATACGCAGTATTTT
CDR3 protein: CASSLEGGDTQYF

clone size: -
D gene: -
J gene: TRBJ2-6
V gene: TRBV5-1
CDR3 DNA: TGCGCCAGCAGCTCCACCCTGGGGCTCTCTGGGGCCAACGTCCTGACTTTC
CDR3 protein: CASSSTLGLSGANVLTF

clone size: -
D gene: TRBD2
J gene: TRBJ2-3
V gene: TRBV28
CDR3 DNA: TGTGCCAGCATGACTAGCGGGGGATACACAGATACGCAGTATTTT
CDR3 protein: CASMTSGGYTDTQYF

clone size: -
D gene: -
J gene: TRBJ2-5
V gene: TRBV7-7
CDR3 DNA: TGTGCTAGCAGCTCCGGACCAGGAGAGACCCAGTACTTC
CDR3 protein: CASSSGPGETQYF

clone size: -
D gene: TRBD1
J gene: TRBJ1-1
V gene: TRBV2
CDR3 DNA: TGTGCCAGCACCGGACAGGGGCCGGGAGTGGCTTTCTTT
CDR3 protein: CASTGQGPGVAFF

clone size: -
D gene: -
J gene: TRBJ2-1
V gene: TRBV30
CDR3 DNA: TGTGCCTGGAGTGTCTTCTTTGCGACTAACAATGAGCAGTTCTTC
CDR3 protein: CAWSVFFATNNEQFF

clone size: -
D gene: -
J gene: TRBJ2-5
V gene: TRBV6-5
CDR3 DNA: TGTGCCAGCAGTCGGGTTGGAGAGACCCAGTACTTC
CDR3 protein: CASSRVGETQYF

clone size: -
D gene: -
J gene: TRBJ2-7
V gene: TRBV6-1
CDR3 DNA: TGTGCCAGCAGTGGGACTCTCTCCTACGAGCAGTACTTC
CDR3 protein: CASSGTLSYEQYF

clone size: -
D gene: -
J gene: TRBJ2-2
V gene: TRBV10-1
CDR3 DNA: TGCGCCAGCAGTGGAGATTTGGGGACCGGGGAGCTGTTTTTT
CDR3 protein: CASSGDLGTGELFF

clone size: -
D gene: -
J gene: TRBJ1-3
V gene: TRBV5-1
CDR3 DNA: TGCGCCAGCAGCTTGTCATCCCGGAGCTCTGGAAACACCATATATTTT
CDR3 protein: CASSLSSRSSGNTIYF

clone size: -
D gene: -
J gene: TRBJ2-7
V gene: TRBV27
CDR3 DNA: TGTGCCAGCAGTCCTCACTCAGAACCTTACGAGCAGTACTTC
CDR3 protein: CASSPHSEPYEQYF

clone size: -
D gene: -
J gene: TRBJ2-7
V gene: TRBV5-8
CDR3 DNA: TGTGCCAGCAGCTTGATCCAGGGCTACGAGCAGTACTTC
CDR3 protein: CASSLIQGYEQYF

clone size: -
D gene: -
J gene: TRBJ2-1
V gene: TRBV4-1
CDR3 DNA: TGCGCCAGCAGCCAAGCCAGCGGTCCCTACAATGAGCAGTTCTTC
CDR3 protein: CASSQASGPYNEQFF

clone size: -
D gene: TRBD1
J gene: TRBJ1-4
V gene: TRBV9
CDR3 DNA: TGTGCCAGCAGCGCAGGACAGGCTAATGAAAAACTGTTTTTT
CDR3 protein: CASSAGQANEKLFF

clone size: -
D gene: -
J gene: TRBJ2-2
V gene: TRBV6-6
CDR3 DNA: TGTGCCAGCAGTTACTCGGGCAGAAACACCGGGGAGCTGTTTTTT
CDR3 protein: CASSYSGRNTGELFF

clone size: -
D gene: TRBD2
J gene: TRBJ2-1
V gene: TRBV6-6
CDR3 DNA: TGTGCCAGCAGCCCCGGGACTAGGGTATCCTACAATGAGCAGTTCTTC
CDR3 protein: CASSPGTRVSYNEQFF

clone size: -
D gene: TRBD1
J gene: TRBJ1-2
V gene: TRBV7-2
CDR3 DNA: TGTGCCAGCAGCTTAGAAGAGGGACAGGGATATGGCTACACCTTC
CDR3 protein: CASSLEEGQGYGYTF

clone size: -
D gene: -
J gene: TRBJ2-3
V gene: TRBV6-6
CDR3 DNA: TGTGCCAGCAGCCCGGGGGCCCCTAGCACAGATACGCAGTATTTT
CDR3 protein: CASSPGAPSTDTQYF

clone size: -
D gene: -
J gene: TRBJ2-3
V gene: TRBV7-2
CDR3 DNA: TGTGCCAGCAGCCCCCGACGGAGCACAGATACGCAGTATTTT
CDR3 protein: CASSPRRSTDTQYF

clone size: -
D gene: -
J gene: TRBJ2-5
V gene: TRBV28
CDR3 DNA: TGTGCCTCACGGCGGTACCAAGAGACCCAGTACTTC
CDR3 protein: CASRRYQETQYF

clone size: -
D gene: TRBD2
J gene: TRBJ2-7
V gene: TRBV5-4
CDR3 DNA: TGTGCCAGCAGCTTGGGGGAGACTAGCGGCTACGAGCAGTACTTC
CDR3 protein: CASSLGETSGYEQYF

clone size: -
D gene: -
J gene: TRBJ1-4
V gene: TRBV30
CDR3 DNA: TGTGCCTGGAGTAACGGACAGCGGGTCCGGGAAAAACTGTTTTTT
CDR3 protein: CAWSNGQRVREKLFF

clone size: -
D gene: -
J gene: TRBJ2-1
V gene: TRBV18
CDR3 DNA: TGTGCCAGCTCACCTCTAACCACCGGGGCGCAGTTCTTC
CDR3 protein: CASSPLTTGAQFF

clone size: -
D gene: -
J gene: TRBJ2-5
V gene: TRBV7-2
CDR3 DNA: TGTGCCAGCAGCTTAGGGGAAAAGGAGACCCAGTACTTC
CDR3 protein: CASSLGEKETQYF